These 23 T cell receptor beta chains were sequenced from one sample in a study of T cell responses to AZD1222 COVID-19 vaccine (dated by TCRdb to 2020 to 2023). Library preparation employed the immunoSEQ multiplex PCR assay. As stored in TCRdb, this immuneACCESS dataset retains in-frame rearrangements with V and J assigned. A fraction of the clones does not appear; measured against another copy, unresolved V genes explain less than half of the discrepancy, and the remainder lacks a known reason. Within this sample are about 190,000 clones, with approximately 92% of them counted one time only. The ten largest account for roughly 1.4% of the sample. The time point label corresponds to: baseline before first vaccination. The sample was peripheral blood, taken on day 0 of AZD1222 vaccination. These receptors originate from an adult in good health.

This clone was recorded only once. This sequence joins TRBV24-1 and TRBJ1-2; D remains unclear. The CDR3 is made up of 14 amino acids. V lost 0 bases, J lost 4 bases, and 8 bases lay in between. CDR1 is KGHDR and CDR2 is SFDVKD in the germline V gene. In nucleotides, the CDR3 is TGTGCCACCAGTGATTTGGGACGGTCCTATGGCTACACCTTC. Protein product: CATSDLGRSYGYTF.

The chain is built from TRBV5-1 and TRBJ1-4; D possibly corresponds to TRBD1 (5 bases). This CDR3 is built from 15 residues. Germline CDR1 SGHRS, CDR2 YFSETQ. The V gene lost 0 bases and the J gene lost 12 bases, with 18 bases spanning the gap. CDR3 loop: CASSLAVVGAGELFF. CDR3 nucleotides: TGCGCCAGCAGCTTGGCAGTTGTTGGGGCAGGTGAACTGTTTTTT.

This chain uses TRBV11-1 with TRBJ1-5; perhaps TRBD1 as D (6 bases). The length of the CDR3 is 15 residues. The germline V gene encodes CDR1 SGHAT and CDR2 FQDESV (reference sequence). Trimming left V 3 bases short and J 7 bases short, with 16 bases between. The CDR3 here is CASSLGSTGTQPQHF. As DNA, the CDR3 is TGTGCCAGCAGCTTGGGATCTACAGGGACACAGCCCCAGCATTTT.

The rearrangement links TRBV6-5 to TRBJ2-2; unclear D gene. Deletions cut 5 bases from V and 1 base from J, with 8 bases between. Germline CDR1 is MNHEY and CDR2 is SVGAGI. The CDR3 length is 14 residues. CDR3 region: CASSIPGNTGELFF. DNA for the CDR3: TGTGCCAGCAGTATCCCGGGGAACACCGGGGAGCTGTTTTTT.

The CDR3 here is CASKMGGSAYNEQFF. The CDR3 DNA follows: TGTGCCAGTAAAATGGGGGGGTCTGCCTACAATGAGCAGTTCTTC. The chain recombines TRBV19 with TRBJ2-1, with 7 bases lining up with TRBD2. Losses at the gene ends were 7 bases for V and 2 bases for J; bases not matched to a gene: 8. Germline-derived CDR1 and CDR2 are LNHDA and SQIVND (reference sequence). The CDR3 covers 15 residues.

The V and J genes are TRBV3-1 (or the pseudogene TRBV3-2) and TRBJ2-3; 8 nucleotides line up with TRBD2. With 4 bases clipped from V and 4 bases from J, the junction kept 10 bases outside the gene matches. There are 16 residues in the CDR3. The V gene's germline CDR1 is LGHDT and CDR2 YNNKEL (reference sequence). The CDR3, as DNA: TGTGCCAGCAGCCGGCCGGGACTAGTGCCCCCAGATACGCAGTATTTT. It translates to CASSRPGLVPPDTQYF.

The rearrangement joins TRBV7-9 to TRBJ1-2; perhaps TRBD1 as D (5 bases). V lost 4 bases to trimming and J lost 3 bases, with 18 bases between them. This CDR3 has 16 amino acids. Germline loops: CDR1 SEHNR, CDR2 FQNEAQ (reference sequence). CDR3 coding DNA: TGTGCCAGCAGCTCCCTCCCCAGGGAAGAAGACTATGGCTACACCTTC. It specifies CASSSLPREEDYGYTF.

This clone was found once. This chain joins TRBV9 and TRBJ2-4; D could derive from TRBD1 or TRBD2 (6 bases each). V was cut by 0 bases and J by 10 bases, with 14 bases left in between. CDR1 is SGDLS and CDR2 is YYNGEE in the germline V gene. The CDR3 consists of 14 residues. For the CDR3, the DNA is TGTGCCAGCAGCGTAGGGGGGGCCCTTGGTATTCAGTACTTC. Translating gives CASSVGGALGIQYF. The entire variable domain, with the rest obtained from reference TRBV9 and TRBJ2-4, is as follows: DSGVTQTPKHLITATGQRVTLRCSPRSGDLSVYWYQQSLDQGLQFLIQYYNGEERAKGNILERFSAQQFPDLHSELNLSSLELGDSALYFCASSVGGALGIQYFGAGTRLSVL.

This clone was seen just once. CDR3 in DNA: TGCGCCAGCAGTGAGTCGGACCGACTAGCGGGGGGCGTGTTTAATGAGCAGTTCTTC. Translated, it gives CASSESDRLAGGVFNEQFF. The chain couples TRBV10-1 to TRBJ2-1, with 13 bases that match TRBD2. Losses at the gene ends were 0 bases for V and 7 bases for J; bases not matched to a gene: 12. The germline V gene encodes CDR1 WNHNN and CDR2 SYGVQD (reference sequence). This CDR3 spans 19 amino acids.

The chain employs TRBV5-1 and TRBJ2-2; D is perhaps TRBD1 (7 bases). Germline V CDR1 and CDR2: SGHRS, YFSETQ. The CDR3 loop spans 16 amino acids. Between the trimmed V and J ends, which lost 0 bases and 6 bases, there was a span of 15 bases. This CDR3 is CASSLDRGGEAGELFF. CDR3 nucleotide sequence: TGCGCCAGCAGCTTGGACAGGGGCGGGGAGGCCGGGGAGCTGTTTTTT.

The J gene is TRBJ1-2, the V gene TRBV12-3 or TRBV12-4; maybe TRBD1 (6 bases). Trimming cost V 9 bases and J 4 bases, with 15 bases left between them. CDR3 length equals 13 residues. The CDR3 DNA is TGTGCCAGTAAGCCCGGGACAAGCTATGGCTACACCTTC. As protein: CASKPGTSYGYTF.

The chain recombines TRBV19 with TRBJ1-4; possible D gene TRBD1, 5 bases. The V end lost 4 bases, the J end lost 8 bases, and 17 bases lay between the germline ends. This CDR3 is 15 amino acids long. Germline V gives CDR1 LNHDA, CDR2 SQIVND (reference sequence). The CDR3 nucleotides are TGTGCCAGTAGTACTTCAGGGCTGGTAGGGGAAAAACTGTTTTTT. This gives the protein CASSTSGLVGEKLFF.

V is TRBV6-5 and J is TRBJ2-7; TRBD1 agrees at 9 bases. The length of the CDR3 is 14 residues. The V gene's germline CDR1 is MNHEY and CDR2 SVGAGI. The J segment lost 0 bases and the V segment lost 6 bases, leaving 3 bases of the junction unmatched. Here the CDR3 DNA reads TGTGCCAGCAGCGAGACAGGGGGCTCCTACGAGCAGTACTTC. Translating it yields CASSETGGSYEQYF.

V gene TRBV7-9 combines with J gene TRBJ2-7, with 7 positions matching TRBD1. Germline V gene lookup returns CDR1 SEHNR and CDR2 FQNEAQ (reference sequence). The CDR3 consists of 14 residues. Trimming took 5 bases from V and 4 from J; bases not matched to a gene: 8. The CDR3 coding sequence is TGTGCCAGCAGCACCCGACAGGGAAGATACGAGCAGTACTTC. Translating it yields CASSTRQGRYEQYF.

The chain combines TRBV30 with TRBJ1-4; TRBD1 matches at 7 bases. Germline CDR1 is GTSNPN and CDR2 is SVGIG (reference sequence). This CDR3 is 13 amino acids long. After removal of 0 bases from V and 5 bases from J, the junction contained 0 bases not matched to a gene. In DNA, the CDR3 is TGTGCCTGGAGTGTACAGGGGAATGAAAAACTGTTTTTT. Protein: CAWSVQGNEKLFF.

This clone has only one observation. The J gene is TRBJ2-1, the V gene TRBV5-8, with TRBD2 matching over 13 bases. Losses at the gene ends were 4 bases for V and 2 bases for J; bases not matched to a gene: 3. CDR1 is SGHTS and CDR2 is YDEGEE in the germline V gene. This CDR3 has 16 amino acids. Here the CDR3 DNA reads TGTGCCAGCAGCCTAGGGACTAGCGGGGCCTACAATGAGCAGTTCTTC. Its protein product is CASSLGTSGAYNEQFF.

The chain uses TRBV12-3 or TRBV12-4 and TRBJ1-5, with TRBD1 as a possible D gene (5 bases). The V and J ends lost 5 bases and 7 bases respectively, with 12 bases between them. This CDR3 spans 13 amino acids. The CDR3 coding sequence is TGTGCCAGCAGTCTTGGGGGAACCCAGCCCCAGCATTTT. It encodes CASSLGGTQPQHF.

V and J are TRBV30 and TRBJ1-5; unclear D gene. This CDR3 region has 14 residues. The V gene's germline CDR1 is GTSNPN and CDR2 SVGIG (reference sequence). Between the trimmed V and J ends, which lost 0 bases and 3 bases, there was a span of 9 bases. The CDR3 here is CAWSVSDLNQPQHF. CDR3 nucleotides: TGTGCCTGGAGTGTAAGCGACCTCAATCAGCCCCAGCATTTT.

This clone came up a few times. The CDR3 spells CATSREAENTEAFF. CDR3 coding DNA: TGTGCCACCAGCAGAGAAGCGGAGAACACTGAAGCTTTCTTT. The chain couples TRBV15 to TRBJ1-1; no firm D call. CDR3 length: 14 amino acids. The V end was cut by 0 bases, the J end by 1 base, with 6 bases between. Germline CDR1 is LNHNV and CDR2 is YYDKDF (reference sequence).

The chain uses TRBV5-6 and TRBJ2-7, with 8 bases lining up with TRBD2. With 4 bases clipped from V and 5 bases from J, the junction kept 8 bases outside the gene matches. CDR3 length equals 14 residues. Looked up from germline, CDR1 is SGHDT and CDR2 is YYEEEE. CDR3 protein: CASSTGREGHEQYF. CDR3 sequence (DNA): TGTGCCAGCAGCACGGGTCGGGAGGGTCACGAGCAGTACTTC.

This rearrangement joins TRBV13 to TRBJ2-2; unclear D gene. V was cut by 3 bases and J by 1 base, with 6 bases left in between. Germline assignment: CDR1 PRHDT and CDR2 FYEKMQ (reference sequence). This CDR3 spans 14 amino acids. The CDR3 region has the DNA TGTGCCAGCAGCTTTGGCAAGAACACCGGGGAGCTGTTTTTT. It encodes CASSFGKNTGELFF.

This clone appeared once. The rearrangement uses TRBV5-1 and TRBJ2-3, with 9 bases fitting TRBD2. Germline V lookup: CDR1 SGHRS, CDR2 YFSETQ. The CDR3 extends over 18 amino acids. V dropped 3 bases and J dropped 4; count of bases not matched to a gene: 15. The CDR3 spells CASSWVFRGLARADTQYF. Written as DNA, the CDR3 is TGCGCCAGCAGCTGGGTGTTCCGCGGACTAGCGAGGGCAGATACGCAGTATTTT.

This clone has just one count. The chain combines TRBV7-9 with TRBJ1-2, with 8 bases that match TRBD1. V lost 5 bases and J lost 6; bases outside the gene matches: 2. This CDR3 is built from 12 residues. Germline loops: CDR1 SEHNR, CDR2 FQNEAQ (reference sequence). The CDR3, as DNA: TGTGCCAGCAGCCGGACAGGGAATGGCTACACCTTC. Translating gives CASSRTGNGYTF.